This T cell receptor (beta chain) was retrieved from a study of blood T cell repertoires in COVID-19. Participant-given clinical history determined each cohort assignment. The method was immunoSEQ multiplex PCR; TCRdb's version includes in-frame clones alone and lacks a portion of them. The repertoire includes about 220,000 clones, less than 90% of them detected once, and around 2.6% sits in the top ten. V gave up 5 bases and J gave up 6 bases; unmatched junction bases: 9. Germline V gene lookup returns CDR1 MNHEY and CDR2 SMNVEV (reference sequence). The CDR3 loop spans 17 amino acids. This TCR came from a woman in her twenties or thirties who had recovered from COVID-19. What was sequenced was PBMCs or T cells enriched from blood (not recorded which). The chain links TRBV27 to TRBJ2-1, with TRBD2 matching 14 bases. CDR3 protein: CASSLRWTSGGFNEQFF. CDR3 sequence (DNA): TGTGCCAGCAGTCTCCGATGGACTAGCGGGGGGTTCAATGAGCAGTTCTTC.